The rows below give T cell receptor beta chains drawn from one sample of a study of technical replicates of blood from several donors. Measured with immunoSEQ multiplex PCR; TCRdb has only the in-frame clones, and not every one. The sample has 74,000 or so clones; nearly 95% are singletons. The sample consisted of T cells isolated from PBMCs. These receptors were obtained from a human donor in good health. The CDR3 runs from the conserved cysteine through the conserved F or W. The order of the fields is CDR3 protein, CDR3 DNA, clone size, CDR3 length, D gene, V gene, J gene. The D gene is left open where the match is weak. Where a row states a size, it is once, few, many or the class of an expanded clone; other rows omit it.

CASSQEAGTSGRANIYEQYF	TGTGCCAGCAGCCAAGAAGCAGGGACTAGCGGGAGGGCCAATATCTACGAGCAGTACTTC	once	20	TRBD2	TRBV4-2	TRBJ2-7
CASSSDRGYRYF	TGTGCCAGCAGCTCCGACAGGGGGTACAGGTACTTC	-	12	TRBD1	TRBV7-9	TRBJ2-5
CASSYLPTRGTDTQYF	TGTGCCAGCAGTTACCTTCCCACCAGGGGTACAGATACGCAGTATTTT	-	16	-	TRBV6-6	TRBJ2-3
CASSYSQGGSRGYTF	TGTGCCAGCAGTTACTCGCAGGGGGGTTCGAGAGGCTACACCTTC	-	15	TRBD1	TRBV6-5	TRBJ1-2
CASSVGSSYEQYF	TGTGCCAGCAGCGTCGGGAGCTCCTACGAGCAGTACTTC	-	13	-	TRBV9	TRBJ2-7
CASELTGNYGYTF	TGTGCCAGCGAACTAACAGGGAACTATGGCTACACCTTC	-	13	-	TRBV2	TRBJ1-2
CAIGSPGTGRYEQYF	TGTGCCATAGGATCACCCGGGACAGGGAGGTACGAGCAGTACTTC	once	15	TRBD1	TRBV10-3	TRBJ2-7
CAISESVRRENIQYF	TGTGCCATCAGTGAGTCTGTGAGGCGTGAAAACATTCAGTACTTC	-	15	-	TRBV10-3	TRBJ2-4
CSAPQGAGTQYF	TGCAGCGCTCCACAGGGGGCAGGGACCCAGTACTTC	-	12	TRBD1	TRBV29-1	TRBJ2-5
CASSTSVFYEQYF	TGTGCCAGCAGTACCTCGGTTTTCTACGAGCAGTACTTC	-	13	-	TRBV7-6	TRBJ2-7
CASSSREGEQYF	TGTGCCAGCTCTTCGCGGGAGGGCGAGCAGTACTTC	-	12	TRBD2	TRBV5-4	TRBJ2-7
CASSSSEKLFF	TGTGCCAGCAGCTCCTCGGAAAAACTGTTTTTT	-	11	-	TRBV11-3	TRBJ1-4
CASSGREGTPPTQYF	TGTGCCAGCAGCGGCCGGGAAGGGACACCTCCTACGCAGTATTTT	-	15	-	TRBV2	TRBJ2-3
CASSTSDRGGSEAFF	TGTGCCAGTAGTACCTCTGACAGGGGCGGTTCCGAAGCTTTCTTT	-	15	TRBD1	TRBV19	TRBJ1-1
CASSQVWDYQETQYF	TGCGCCAGCAGCCAAGTATGGGACTACCAAGAGACCCAGTACTTC	-	15	-	TRBV4-1	TRBJ2-5
CASSLGGSYSNTQYF	TGCGCCAGCAGCTTGGGCGGGTCCTACTCTAATACGCAGTATTTT	-	15	-	TRBV5-1	TRBJ2-3
CASSIRGRNTEAFF	TGTGCCAGTAGTATTAGAGGGCGGAACACTGAAGCTTTCTTT	-	14	-	TRBV19	TRBJ1-1
CASSSQGGDSQPQHF	TGCGCCAGCAGCTCACAGGGTGGGGACAGTCAGCCCCAGCATTTT	-	15	TRBD1	TRBV5-1	TRBJ1-5
CASSSGVGGYTF	TGTGCCAGCAGCTCAGGGGTAGGGGGCTACACCTTC	-	12	-	TRBV5-6	TRBJ1-2
CASSWTENTEAFF	TGCGCCAGCAGCTGGACAGAGAACACTGAAGCTTTCTTT	-	13	-	TRBV5-1	TRBJ1-1
CASSTGLAGGLQETQYF	TGCGCCAGCAGCACGGGACTAGCGGGAGGGTTACAAGAGACCCAGTACTTC	-	17	TRBD2	TRBV5-1	TRBJ2-5
CASSEGEPYEQYF	TGTGCCAGCAGCGAAGGGGAACCCTACGAGCAGTACTTC	-	13	-	TRBV9	TRBJ2-7
CASSFFTGEEQYF	TGTGCCAGCAGTTTCTTTACGGGGGAAGAGCAGTACTTC	-	13	-	TRBV27	TRBJ2-7
CSVEVLAGVTYEQYF	TGCAGCGTTGAAGTACTAGCGGGAGTAACCTACGAGCAGTACTTC	-	15	TRBD2	TRBV29-1	TRBJ2-7
CASSVRGQIYGYTF	TGTGCCAGCAGTGTCAGGGGGCAGATCTATGGCTACACCTTC	-	14	TRBD1	TRBV6-1	TRBJ1-2
CAISEIGEVRREEQFF	TGTGCCATCAGTGAGATCGGAGAAGTTAGGCGGGAAGAGCAGTTCTTC	-	16	-	TRBV10-3	TRBJ2-1
CASSPPDRRAMNTEAFF	TGTGCCAGCAGCCCACCGGACAGGCGGGCCATGAACACTGAAGCTTTCTTT	-	17	TRBD1	TRBV7-9	TRBJ1-1
CASRRTLYNEQFF	TGTGCCAGCAGAAGGACACTATACAATGAGCAGTTCTTC	-	13	-	TRBV11-1	TRBJ2-1
CASSLSRGLPVNTEAFF	TGCGCCAGCAGCTTGAGTAGGGGACTACCAGTGAACACTGAAGCTTTCTTT	-	17	-	TRBV5-1	TRBJ1-1